This T cell receptor (beta chain) comes out of a study of CD8 T cells in ankylosing spondylitis. General study results and limits: Made up of about eight highly homologous variants, a TCR beta motif appeared characteristic of ankylosing spondylitis blood.

TCRdb passed the 5' RACE reads through MiXCR, listing each CDR3 protein once. Of more than 500,000 distinct CDR3 sequences listed, over 4% are singletons. This clonotype was counted ten times or more. What it binds is unknown. Trimming left V 4 bases short and J 0 bases short, with 6 bases between. This CDR3 is built from 13 residues. This TCR was recovered from a male donor with ankylosing spondylitis. The chain has TRBV12-3 or TRBV12-4 and TRBJ1-1; D ambiguous. Input material: blood, either unsorted or a sorted T cell fraction (not recorded which). The DNA of the CDR3 is TGTGCCAGCAGTTACACGGTGAACACTGAAGCTTTCTTT. It codes for CASSYTVNTEAFF.